The present T cell receptor beta chain was sequenced within a study of response to subunit inactivated influenza vaccine. TCRdb reanalysed the RT-PCR reads using MiXCR and keeps one entry per CDR3 protein. The repertoire holds over 150,000 distinct CDR3 sequences, with around a tenth as singletons. This clonotype was seen a few times. V shed 2 bases, J shed 4 bases, and the junction held 4 bases outside the gene matches. The CDR3 loop spans 15 amino acids. Germline CDR1 and CDR2: SGHTA and FQGNSA. The receptor comes from a man between 50 and 69 years old who received an inactivated influenza vaccine. This rearrangement joins TRBV7-2 to TRBJ2-1; 8 bases match TRBD2. Sequenced material: CD8+ T cells sorted from PBMCs, taken less than 30 months after vaccination. CDR3 coding DNA: TGTGCCAGCAGCTTAACCGGGGGGGAGTACAATGAGCAGTTCTTC. As protein: CASSLTGGEYNEQFF.